Below, 24 T cell receptor beta chains from the same sample are listed, as sequenced in a study of T cell responses to AZD1222 COVID-19 vaccine. Sequencing used immunoSEQ multiplex PCR; TCRdb keeps in-frame clones, though not all of them. Found here are more than 150,000 clones, roughly nine tenths of them singletons; the top ten hold under 8%. Sample: peripheral blood, taken after recovery from COVID-19. The receptors derive from an adult who had recovered from COVID-19.

V gene TRBV15 combines with J gene TRBJ1-4, with TRBD1 matching 7 bases. V was clipped by 0 bases and J by 8 bases; unmatched bases: 6. The CDR3 is 15 amino acids. Germline CDR1 LNHNV, CDR2 YYDKDF (reference sequence). CDR3 sequence: CATSRDGTDYEKLFF. For the CDR3, the DNA is TGTGCCACCAGCAGAGATGGGACAGATTACGAAAAACTGTTTTTT.

This clone was observed a single time. This rearrangement joins TRBV6-5 to TRBJ2-4; 7 nucleotides line up with TRBD2. The CDR3 spans 12 residues. The germline V gene encodes CDR1 MNHEY and CDR2 SVGAGI. Unmatched junction bases numbered 3, after V lost 3 bases and J lost 10 bases. As DNA, the CDR3 is TGTGCCAGCAGTTATGTCGGGGGGATTCAGTACTTC. This encodes CASSYVGGIQYF.

The chain recombines TRBV4-2 with TRBJ2-3; perhaps TRBD2 as D (5 bases). Per germline, CDR1 LGHNA and CDR2 YNFKEQ. CDR3 length equals 16 residues. Trimming left V 1 base short and J 0 bases short, with 11 bases between. The CDR3, as DNA: TGTGCCAGCAGCCAAGGTGGCGGGTTGAGCACAGATACGCAGTATTTT. Amino acids: CASSQGGGLSTDTQYF.

The chain has TRBV5-6 and TRBJ1-5, with D unresolved. The CDR3 runs to 16 residues. Trimming cost V 0 bases and J 4 bases, with 14 bases left between them. Germline CDR1 is SGHDT and CDR2 is YYEEEE. CDR3 sequence: CASSLGRKTPNQPQHF. CDR3 nucleotide sequence: TGTGCCAGCAGCTTGGGGAGAAAGACACCTAATCAGCCCCAGCATTTT.

V and J are TRBV9 and TRBJ2-6; D unresolved. Germline V CDR1 and CDR2: SGDLS, YYNGEE. The CDR3 runs to 19 residues. The germline V and J ends were trimmed by 3 bases and 0 bases, with 19 bases remaining between them. CDR3 sequence reads: CASSEHDTLGISGANVLTF. The CDR3 region has the DNA TGTGCCAGCAGCGAACATGACACACTGGGCATCTCTGGGGCCAACGTCCTGACTTTC.

J is TRBJ2-7 and V is TRBV7-2; D is ambiguous. The length of the CDR3 is 14 residues. The V end lost 5 bases, the J end lost 5 bases, and 16 bases lay between the germline ends. Germline values: CDR1 SGHTA, CDR2 FQGNSA. CDR3 nucleotides: TGTGCCAGCAGCACCGCCGGGCGCCGGAACGAGCAGTACTTC. Encoded protein: CASSTAGRRNEQYF.

V and J are TRBV5-4 and TRBJ1-5; no definite D call. The CDR3 length is 14 residues. V was trimmed by 0 bases and J by 5 bases, leaving 9 bases between them. Per the germline V gene, CDR1 is SGHNT and CDR2 is YYREEE (reference sequence). CDR3 residues: CASSLAGKDQPQHF. CDR3 DNA sequence: TGTGCCAGCAGCTTGGCCGGTAAGGATCAGCCCCAGCATTTT.

The count of this clone is one. The gene calls are TRBV10-3 and TRBJ1-6, with 8 positions matching TRBD1. The V and J ends lost 5 bases and 7 bases, in that order; junction bases with no gene match: 4. In germline, CDR1 is ENHRY, CDR2 SYGVKD. The CDR3 consists of 14 residues. This chain's CDR3 is CAISTDRVNSPLHF. CDR3 DNA sequence: TGTGCCATCAGTACGGACAGGGTAAATTCACCCCTCCACTTT.

The chain couples TRBV5-1 to TRBJ1-3; weak D call: TRBD1 (5 bases). V lost 1 base and J 2 bases, leaving 10 bases between the germline ends. Germline lookup yields CDR1 SGHRS and CDR2 YFSETQ. CDR3 length equals 15 residues. CDR3 amino acids: CASSLTGITGNTIYF. The CDR3 nucleotides read TGCGCCAGCAGCTTGACAGGAATTACTGGAAACACCATATATTTT.

The genes are TRBV19 and TRBJ2-1, with 7 nucleotides matching TRBD2. V gave up 2 bases and J gave up 9 bases; unmatched junction bases: 16. CDR1 is LNHDA, CDR2 SQIVND, per germline (reference sequence). The CDR3 covers 17 residues. The DNA for the CDR3 is TGTGCCAGTAGTATATCCCCTTCGGGAGGACCTCTCTCTGAGCAGTTCTTC. Translation gives CASSISPSGGPLSEQFF.

This chain uses TRBV18 with TRBJ1-1; D is undetermined. CDR1 is KGHSH and CDR2 is LQKENI in the germline V gene. The CDR3 sequence is 10 residues long. The ends were cut back, 7 bases at V and 3 bases at J, with 3 bases in the middle. In DNA, the CDR3 is TGTGCCAGCTTCGACACTGAAGCTTTCTTT. This sequence encodes CASFDTEAFF.

This clone turned up a few times. This sequence joins TRBV6-5 and TRBJ1-5; possible D gene TRBD1, 5 bases. Germline V gives CDR1 MNHEY, CDR2 SVGAGI. CDR3 length: 15 residues. V dropped 6 bases and J dropped 7 bases, with 19 bases sitting between them. The CDR3: CASSFGGVGGQPQHF. CDR3 DNA sequence: TGTGCCAGCAGCTTTGGAGGGGTGGGCGGGCAGCCCCAGCATTTT.

The CDR3 region is CASSTLGQGEVDGYTF. DNA of the CDR3: TGTGCCAGCAGCACCCTCGGACAGGGGGAGGTAGATGGCTACACCTTC. The chain employs TRBV28 and TRBJ1-2; 10 nucleotides agree with TRBD1. The CDR3 has 16 residues. The V gene end was trimmed by 6 bases and the J gene end by 6 bases; junction bases not matched to a gene: 13. The germline V gene encodes CDR1 MDHEN and CDR2 SYDVKM.

The chain carries TRBV5-6 and TRBJ2-1; 11 bases are a match to TRBD1. This CDR3 is built from 15 residues. CDR1 is SGHDT and CDR2 is YYEEEE in the germline V gene. After removal of 3 bases from V and 12 bases from J, the junction contained 11 bases not matched to a gene. The CDR3 nucleotides are TGTGCCAGCAGCTGGACAGGGGGCGAGTGGATGGTGCAGTTCTTC. This gives the protein CASSWTGGEWMVQFF.

The genes are TRBV5-4 and TRBJ2-2, with a possible D match to TRBD1 (6 bases). V was cut by 1 base and J by 4 bases, with 8 bases left in between. The CDR3 runs 14 residues. CDR1 is SGHNT, CDR2 YYREEE, per germline (reference sequence). CDR3 sequence (DNA): TGTGCCAGCAGCTTGCAGGGGACCACCGGGGAGCTGTTTTTT. Protein product: CASSLQGTTGELFF.

This clone was seen a few times. V is TRBV6-5 and J is TRBJ2-3; 14 nucleotides align to TRBD2. The CDR3 contains 15 residues. Germline V gene sequence: CDR1 MNHEY, CDR2 SVGAGI. V dropped 8 bases and J dropped 5; count of bases not matched to a gene: 6. The CDR3 DNA follows: TGTGCCAGCCTGACTAGCGGGGGGGCAAGAGATACGCAGTATTTT. Translated, it gives CASLTSGGARDTQYF.

The genes are TRBV19 and TRBJ2-2, with D unclear. The CDR3 contains 13 residues. Germline CDR1 reads LNHDA; CDR2 reads SQIVND (reference sequence). V dropped 4 bases and J dropped 6 bases, with 9 bases sitting between them. For the CDR3, the DNA is TGTGCCAGTAGTACCTCGATCGCCGGGGAGCTGTTTTTT. Its protein is CASSTSIAGELFF.

The rearrangement uses TRBV6-2 or TRBV6-3 and TRBJ2-1; TRBD2 matches at 13 bases. The CDR3 is 17 amino acids. Germline V gives CDR1 MNHEY, CDR2 SVGEGT. Trimming at V came to 5 bases and at J to 0 bases, leaving 4 bases not matched to a gene. CDR3 amino acids: CASSATSGGISYNEQFF. The DNA of the CDR3 is TGTGCCAGCAGTGCGACTAGCGGGGGGATCTCCTACAATGAGCAGTTCTTC.

The J gene is TRBJ2-1, the V gene TRBV7-2; 9 nucleotides line up with TRBD2. Germline V gene data show CDR1 as SGHTA and CDR2 as FQGNSA. The CDR3 runs 15 residues. Trimming cost V 7 bases and J 9 bases; bases outside gene matches: 13. In DNA form, the CDR3 reads TGTGCCAGCACCCTTCCCCTAGCGGGATTTGGTGAGCAGTTCTTC. Translated, it gives CASTLPLAGFGEQFF.

V and J are TRBV5-8 and TRBJ1-2; the match to TRBD1 covers 7 bases. CDR1 is SGHTS and CDR2 is YDEGEE in the germline V gene. CDR3 size: 13 residues. The junction had 2 bases not matched to a gene; V was cut back by 0 bases and J by 6 bases. As DNA, the CDR3 is TGTGCCAGCAGCTTGGCCGGGACAGATGGCTACACCTTC. Protein product: CASSLAGTDGYTF.

This clone was recorded only once. CDR3 residues: CASSSTGGALNGYTF. CDR3 DNA: TGTGCCAGCAGCTCGACAGGGGGCGCATTGAATGGCTACACCTTC. The gene calls are TRBV7-3 and TRBJ1-2, with 10 nucleotides matching TRBD1. The junction had 8 bases not matched to a gene; V was cut back by 4 bases and J by 6 bases. Germline CDR1 and CDR2: SGHTA and FQGTGA. The CDR3 covers 15 residues.

This chain connects TRBV10-2 to TRBJ1-1; the D gene is possibly TRBD1 (6 bases). This CDR3 comprises 16 residues. V was trimmed by 10 bases and J by 4 bases, leaving 25 bases between them. Germline assignment: CDR1 WSHSY and CDR2 SAAADI. CDR3 in DNA: TGCGCCACCGGAGAGTACAGGGAGGGGGTAGGCACTGAAGCTTTCTTT. Its translation: CATGEYREGVGTEAFF.

V is TRBV9 and J is TRBJ1-2; no reliable D call. The V and J ends lost 0 bases and 2 bases respectively, with 20 bases between them. The CDR3 sequence is 18 residues long. The germline V gene has CDR1 SGDLS and CDR2 YYNGEE. The CDR3 DNA follows: TGTGCCAGCAGCGTAGGACTAGGACCCGGCGGACGGAACTATGGCTACACCTTC. As protein: CASSVGLGPGGRNYGYTF.

This chain links TRBV5-1 with TRBJ2-4, with D hard to call. This CDR3 has 15 amino acids. Germline loops: CDR1 SGHRS, CDR2 YFSETQ. The V and J ends lost 0 bases and 1 base respectively, with 8 bases between them. The CDR3, as DNA: TGCGCCAGCAGCTTGGGGAAGGCGGCCAAAAACATTCAGTACTTC. Its translation: CASSLGKAAKNIQYF.